This T cell receptor (beta chain) was captured by sequencing in a study of CD8 T cells in Susac syndrome. CDR3 length equals 14 residues. CDR1 is SGHDN, CDR2 FVKESK, per germline. Trimming removed 1 base from V and 7 bases from J, with 13 bases in between. With random hexamers, reverse transcription was performed on about 0.5 to 1 ug of RNA. TCRdb reprocessed the immunoSEQ multiplex PCR reads with MiXCR, giving one entry per CDR3 protein. Of about 240,000 distinct CDR3 sequences listed, 90% to 97% are singletons. Sequencing was performed on CD4+ T cells from PBMCs. This TCR was recovered from a human donor with Susac syndrome. The V call is TRBV14, the J call TRBJ2-5; D is possibly TRBD1 or TRBD2 (5 bases each). CDR3 sequence (DNA): TGTGCCAGCAGCCAAGTCGGGGCCCGCGGGACCCAGTACTTC. Translated, it gives CASSQVGARGTQYF.